The TCR beta chain described here comes from a study of blood T cell repertoires in COVID-19. In the study overall: Samples came from the United States, Italy and Spain, spanning acute and convalescent COVID-19. T cells, B-cell-depleted T cells, or PBMCs provided the cDNA or gDNA that served as material.

In the authors' workflow: Amplification of reference gene primers was used by the study to estimate nucleated cell counts. Measured with immunoSEQ multiplex PCR; TCRdb has only the in-frame clones, and not every one. D and trimming come from the DNA, and the V and J calls and clone size come from that table. The sample consists of 200,000 to 300,000 clones, roughly four fifths of them appearing once. Deletions cut 8 bases from V and 0 bases from J, with 11 bases between. CDR3 size: 14 residues. Per the germline V gene, CDR1 is ENHRY and CDR2 is SYGVKD. This TCR derives from a man over 45 with acute or convalescent COVID-19. Sequencing was carried out using peripheral blood. V is TRBV10-3 and J is TRBJ1-5; perhaps TRBD1 as D (6 bases). DNA for the CDR3: TGTGCCATCGGGAACAGGGATAGCAATCAGCCCCAGCATTTT. The encoded protein is CAIGNRDSNQPQHF.